The present TCR beta chain was sequenced within a study of Graves' ophthalmopathy and Graves' hyperthyroidism. Investigators amplified TCR beta CDR3 regions from RNA transcripts. An opening RT-PCR round employed HTBI primers and preceded a second-round multiplex PCR. TCRdb re-derived calls from the multiplex PCR reads in MiXCR, one entry per CDR3 protein. Among over 200,000 distinct CDR3 sequences listed, 25% to 35% were seen once. This clonotype was detected ten times or more. The antigen is unknown. Ophthalmopathy in the donors was of moderate-to-severe activity, with CAS ≥3, NOSPECS ≥4 and duration under 3 months. Study-wide points: In separating ophthalmopathy from stable hyperthyroidism, a 13-signature model achieved nearly 90% sensitivity and 81.08% specificity.

The germline V and J ends were trimmed by 0 bases and 6 bases, with 7 bases remaining between them. CDR1 is KGHDR, CDR2 SFDVKD, per germline. The CDR3 sequence is 13 residues long. This clonotype originated in a man aged 50-60 years with Graves' ophthalmopathy. Material for sequencing was peripheral blood. The rearrangement joins TRBV24-1 to TRBJ1-1; tentatively, D is TRBD1 (5 bases). CDR3 DNA sequence: TGTGCCACCAGTGATTTGCGGGGGGCTGAAGCTTTCTTT. Amino acid sequence: CATSDLRGAEAFF.